This T cell receptor (beta chain) comes out of a study of blood T cell repertoires in COVID-19. Study-level information: The origin of the acute and convalescent COVID-19 samples was the United States, Italy and Spain. From T cells, B-cell-depleted T cells, or PBMCs came the material, which was cDNA or gDNA.

The table came from immunoSEQ multiplex PCR; TCRdb's copy has only in-frame clones and leaves some out. This sample has 270,000 or so clones, with around 89% found just once. Participant-given clinical history determined each cohort assignment. The V and J ends lost 8 bases and 9 bases, in that order; junction bases with no gene match: 16. Looked up from germline, CDR1 is SQVTM and CDR2 is ANQGSEA. The CDR3 is made up of 14 amino acids. The gene calls are TRBV29-1 and TRBJ2-3; 8 bases are shared with TRBD1. The sample taken for sequencing was PBMCs or T cells enriched from blood (not recorded which). The receptor was derived from a woman younger than 45 with acute COVID-19. CDR3 sequence (DNA): TGCAGCTACAACCAGGGGGCGGCGGTAAACACGCAGTATTTT. As protein: CSYNQGAAVNTQYF.